This TCR beta chain was sequenced in a study of T-cell reconstitution after alpha-beta-depleted transplantation in children. Germline V gives CDR1 SGHVS, CDR2 FQNEAQ. The CDR3 is 13 amino acids. V lost 8 bases, J lost 4 bases, and 14 bases lay in between. Researchers prepared the TCRbeta library using unique molecular identifiers, the study reports. TCRdb redid the calling of the PCR reads with MiXCR, one entry per CDR3 protein. The sample has hundreds of thousands of distinct CDR3 sequences, 15% to 20% seen once. The chain carries TRBV7-8 and TRBJ1-2; TRBD1 might be the D (6 bases). The sequences come from PBMCs from the stem cell graft donor, collected from the stem cell graft. The clonotype comes from a human donor who donated a stem cell graft to a child with acute myeloid leukemia. The DNA of the CDR3 is TGTGCCAGCGGAGCCGGGACACTCTATGGCTACACCTTC. It encodes CASGAGTLYGYTF.